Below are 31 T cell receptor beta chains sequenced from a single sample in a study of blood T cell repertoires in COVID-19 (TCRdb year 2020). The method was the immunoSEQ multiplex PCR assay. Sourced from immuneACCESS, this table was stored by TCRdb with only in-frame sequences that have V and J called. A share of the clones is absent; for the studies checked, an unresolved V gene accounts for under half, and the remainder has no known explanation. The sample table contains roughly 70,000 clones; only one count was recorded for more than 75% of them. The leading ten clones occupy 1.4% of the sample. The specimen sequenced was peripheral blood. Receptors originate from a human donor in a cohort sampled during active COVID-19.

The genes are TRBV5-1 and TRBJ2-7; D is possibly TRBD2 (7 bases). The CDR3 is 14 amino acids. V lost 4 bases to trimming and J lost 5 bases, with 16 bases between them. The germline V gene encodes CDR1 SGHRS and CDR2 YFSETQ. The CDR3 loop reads CASSRGAEFDEQYV. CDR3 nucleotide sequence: TGCGCCAGCAGCCGGGGGGCGGAGTTCGACGAGCAGTACGTC.

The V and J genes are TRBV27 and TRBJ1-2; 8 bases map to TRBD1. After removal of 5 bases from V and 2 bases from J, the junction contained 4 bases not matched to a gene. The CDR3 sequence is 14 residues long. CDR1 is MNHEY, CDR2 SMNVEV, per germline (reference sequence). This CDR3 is CASSPDRANYGYTF. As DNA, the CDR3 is TGTGCCAGCAGTCCGGACAGGGCAAACTATGGCTACACCTTC.

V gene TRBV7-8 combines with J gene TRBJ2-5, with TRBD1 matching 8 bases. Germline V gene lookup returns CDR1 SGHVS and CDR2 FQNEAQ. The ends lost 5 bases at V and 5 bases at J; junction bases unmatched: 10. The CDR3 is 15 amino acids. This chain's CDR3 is CASSPTSRGPETQYF. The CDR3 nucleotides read TGTGCCAGCAGCCCCACCTCCAGGGGGCCGGAGACCCAGTACTTC.

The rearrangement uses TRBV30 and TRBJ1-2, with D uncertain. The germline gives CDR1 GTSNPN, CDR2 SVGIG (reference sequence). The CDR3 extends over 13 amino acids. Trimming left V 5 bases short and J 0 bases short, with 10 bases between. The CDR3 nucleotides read TGTGCCTGGTCGACCGGGACTAACTATGGCTACACCTTC. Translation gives CAWSTGTNYGYTF.

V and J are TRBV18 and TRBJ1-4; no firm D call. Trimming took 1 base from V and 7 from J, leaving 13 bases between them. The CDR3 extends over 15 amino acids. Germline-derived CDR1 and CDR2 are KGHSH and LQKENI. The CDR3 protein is CASSPREYLGEKLFF. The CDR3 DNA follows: TGTGCCAGCTCACCACGGGAGTATCTTGGTGAAAAACTGTTTTTT.

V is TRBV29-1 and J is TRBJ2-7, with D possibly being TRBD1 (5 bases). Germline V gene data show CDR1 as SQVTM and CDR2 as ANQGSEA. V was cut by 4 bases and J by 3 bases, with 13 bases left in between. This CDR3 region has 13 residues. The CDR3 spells CSVVPIDSYEQYV. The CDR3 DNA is TGCAGCGTTGTCCCCATCGACAGCTACGAGCAGTACGTC.

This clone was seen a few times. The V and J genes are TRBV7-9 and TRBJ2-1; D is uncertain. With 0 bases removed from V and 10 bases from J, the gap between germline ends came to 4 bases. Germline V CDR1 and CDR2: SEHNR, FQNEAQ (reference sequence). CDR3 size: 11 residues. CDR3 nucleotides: TGTGCCAGCAGCTTAGCCGAGGAGCAGTTCTTC. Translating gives CASSLAEEQFF.

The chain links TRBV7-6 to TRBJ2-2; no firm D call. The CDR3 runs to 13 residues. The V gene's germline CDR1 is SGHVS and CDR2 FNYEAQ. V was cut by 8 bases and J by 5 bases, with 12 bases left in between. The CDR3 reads CASAKLRTGELFF. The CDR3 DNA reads TGTGCCAGCGCAAAACTGAGGACCGGGGAGCTGTTTTTT.

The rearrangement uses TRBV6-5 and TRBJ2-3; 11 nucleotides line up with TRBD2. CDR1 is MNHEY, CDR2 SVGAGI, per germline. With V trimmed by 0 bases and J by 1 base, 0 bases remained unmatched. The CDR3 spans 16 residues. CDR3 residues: CASSYSLAGGTDTQYF. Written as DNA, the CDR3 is TGTGCCAGCAGTTACTCACTAGCGGGAGGCACAGATACGCAGTATTTT.

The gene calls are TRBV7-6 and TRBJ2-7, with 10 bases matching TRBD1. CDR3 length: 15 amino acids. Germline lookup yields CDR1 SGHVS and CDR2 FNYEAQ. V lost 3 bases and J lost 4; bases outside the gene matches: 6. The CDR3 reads CASSLAGTGEYEQYF. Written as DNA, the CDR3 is TGTGCCAGCAGCTTGGCCGGGACAGGGGAGTACGAGCAGTACTTC. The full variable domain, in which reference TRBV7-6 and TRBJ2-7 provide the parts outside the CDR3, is GAGVSQSPRYKVTKRGQDVALRCDPISGHVSLYWYRQALGQGPEFLTYFNYEAQQDKSGLPNDRFSAERPEGSISTLTIQRTEQRDSAMYRCASSLAGTGEYEQYFGPGTRLTVT.

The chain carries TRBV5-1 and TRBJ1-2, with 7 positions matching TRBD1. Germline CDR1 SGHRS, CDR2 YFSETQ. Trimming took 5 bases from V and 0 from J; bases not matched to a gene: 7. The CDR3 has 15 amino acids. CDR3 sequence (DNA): TGCGCCAGCAGACCCCCAGGGGGTTCTAACTATGGCTACACCTTC. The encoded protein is CASRPPGGSNYGYTF.

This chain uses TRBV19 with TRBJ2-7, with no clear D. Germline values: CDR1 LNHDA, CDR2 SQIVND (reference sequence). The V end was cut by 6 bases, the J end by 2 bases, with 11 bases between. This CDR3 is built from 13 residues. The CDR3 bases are TGTGCCAGTAGCGTGGTCCACACCTACGAGCAGTACTTC. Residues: CASSVVHTYEQYF.

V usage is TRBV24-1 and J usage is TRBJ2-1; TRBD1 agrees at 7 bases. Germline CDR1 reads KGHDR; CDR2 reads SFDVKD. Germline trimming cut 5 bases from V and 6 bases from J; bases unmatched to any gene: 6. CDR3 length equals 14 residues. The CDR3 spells CATSGLQGSNEQFF. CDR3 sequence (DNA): TGTGCCACCAGTGGTTTACAGGGGTCCAATGAGCAGTTCTTC.

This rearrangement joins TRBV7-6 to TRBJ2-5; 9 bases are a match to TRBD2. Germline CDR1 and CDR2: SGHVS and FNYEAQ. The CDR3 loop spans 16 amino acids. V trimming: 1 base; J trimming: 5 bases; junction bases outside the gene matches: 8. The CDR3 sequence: CASSLGVAGEGETQYF. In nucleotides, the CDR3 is TGTGCCAGCAGCTTAGGGGTAGCGGGAGAGGGGGAGACCCAGTACTTC.

The DNA of the CDR3 is TGTGCCAGCAGCCAACAGGTTTCTGAGCAGTTCTTC. This gives the protein CASSQQVSEQFF. The chain joins TRBV5-6 to TRBJ2-1, with a weak D call TRBD1 (5 bases). The CDR3 length is 12 residues. The germline V gene has CDR1 SGHDT and CDR2 YYEEEE. Trimming stripped 4 bases from V and 9 bases from J, with 11 bases between.

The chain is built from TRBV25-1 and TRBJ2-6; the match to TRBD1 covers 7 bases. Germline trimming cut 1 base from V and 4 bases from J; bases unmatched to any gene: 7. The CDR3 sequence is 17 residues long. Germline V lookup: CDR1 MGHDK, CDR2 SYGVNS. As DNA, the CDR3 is TGTGCCAGCAGTGAATTTGGGGACAGTTCAGGGGCCAACGTCCTGACTTTC. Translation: CASSEFGDSSGANVLTF.

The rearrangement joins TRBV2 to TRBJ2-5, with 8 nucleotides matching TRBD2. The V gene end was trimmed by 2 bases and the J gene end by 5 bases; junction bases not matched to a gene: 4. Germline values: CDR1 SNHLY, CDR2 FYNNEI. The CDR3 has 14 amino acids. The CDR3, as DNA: TGTGCCAGCAGTGAAAGCGGGAGTGGGGAGACCCAGTACTTC. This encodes CASSESGSGETQYF. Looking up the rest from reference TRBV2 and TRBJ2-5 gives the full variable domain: EPEVTQTPSHQVTQMGQEVILRCVPISNHLYFYWYRQILGQKVEFLVSFYNNEISEKSEIFDDQFSVERPDGSNFTLKIRSTKLEDSAMYFCASSESGSGETQYFGPGTRLLVL.

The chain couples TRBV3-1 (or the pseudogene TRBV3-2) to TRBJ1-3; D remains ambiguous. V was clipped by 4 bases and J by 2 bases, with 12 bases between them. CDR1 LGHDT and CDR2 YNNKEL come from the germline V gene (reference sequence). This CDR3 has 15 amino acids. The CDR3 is CASSRHDQAGNTIYF. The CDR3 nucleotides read TGTGCCAGCAGCCGACACGACCAGGCTGGAAACACCATATATTTT.

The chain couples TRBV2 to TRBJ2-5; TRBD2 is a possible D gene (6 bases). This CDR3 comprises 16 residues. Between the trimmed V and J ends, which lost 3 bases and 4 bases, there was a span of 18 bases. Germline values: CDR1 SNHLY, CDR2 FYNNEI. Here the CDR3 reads CASSEEWRASGETQYF. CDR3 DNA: TGTGCCAGCAGTGAGGAGTGGAGGGCTTCAGGAGAGACCCAGTACTTC.

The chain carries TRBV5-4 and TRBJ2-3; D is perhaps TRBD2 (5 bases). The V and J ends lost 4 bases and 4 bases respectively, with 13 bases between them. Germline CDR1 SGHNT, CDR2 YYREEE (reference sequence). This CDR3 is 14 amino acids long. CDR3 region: CASSPTGWPDTQYF. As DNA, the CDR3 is TGTGCCAGCAGCCCGACGGGGTGGCCAGATACGCAGTATTTT.

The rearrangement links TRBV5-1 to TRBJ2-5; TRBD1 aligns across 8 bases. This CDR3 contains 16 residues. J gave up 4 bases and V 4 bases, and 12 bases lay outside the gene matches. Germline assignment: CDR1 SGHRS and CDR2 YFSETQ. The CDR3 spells CASSPRDRSEGETQYF. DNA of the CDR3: TGCGCCAGCAGCCCCCGGGACAGGTCTGAGGGAGAGACCCAGTACTTC.

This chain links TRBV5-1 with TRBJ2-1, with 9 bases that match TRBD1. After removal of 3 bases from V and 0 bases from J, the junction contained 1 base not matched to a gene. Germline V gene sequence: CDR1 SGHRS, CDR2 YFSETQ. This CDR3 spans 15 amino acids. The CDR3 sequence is CASSSQGASYNEQFF. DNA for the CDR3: TGCGCCAGCAGCTCACAGGGGGCCTCCTACAATGAGCAGTTCTTC.

As DNA, the CDR3 is TGTGCCAGCAGTGATGTATTCGAGTCCTTCATGGAGACCCAGTACTTC. It is translated as CASSDVFESFMETQYF. The chain combines TRBV6-1 with TRBJ2-5; D remains unclear. Trimming removed 3 bases from V and 5 bases from J, with 19 bases in between. Germline loops: CDR1 MNHNS, CDR2 SASEGT. This CDR3 spans 16 amino acids.

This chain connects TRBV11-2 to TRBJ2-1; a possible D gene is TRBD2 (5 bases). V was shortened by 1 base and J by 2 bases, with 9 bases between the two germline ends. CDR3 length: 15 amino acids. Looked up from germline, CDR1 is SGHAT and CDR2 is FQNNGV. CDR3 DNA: TGTGCCAGCAGCTTAGGTGGGAGTACCTACAATGAGCAGTTCTTC. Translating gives CASSLGGSTYNEQFF. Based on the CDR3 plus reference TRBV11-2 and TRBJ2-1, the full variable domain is EAGVAQSPRYKIIEKRQSVAFWCNPISGHATLYWYQQILGQGPKLLIQFQNNGVVDDSQLPKDRFSAERLKGVDSTLKIQPAKLEDSAVYLCASSLGGSTYNEQFFGPGTRLTVL.

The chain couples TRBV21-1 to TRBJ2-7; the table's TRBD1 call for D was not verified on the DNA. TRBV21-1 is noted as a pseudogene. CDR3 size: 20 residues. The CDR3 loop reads CASSKGEGDRGPHRPYEQYV. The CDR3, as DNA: TGTGCCAGCAGCAAAGGGGAAGGCGACAGGGGGCCCCACAGACCCTACGAGCAGTACGTC.

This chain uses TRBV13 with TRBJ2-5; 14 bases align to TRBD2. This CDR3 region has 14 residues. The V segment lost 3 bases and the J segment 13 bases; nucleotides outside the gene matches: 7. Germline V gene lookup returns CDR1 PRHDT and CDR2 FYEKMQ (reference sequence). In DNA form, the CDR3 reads TGTGCCAGCAGCTTTACGGGACTAGCGGGGGCCGTGTACTTC. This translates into CASSFTGLAGAVYF.

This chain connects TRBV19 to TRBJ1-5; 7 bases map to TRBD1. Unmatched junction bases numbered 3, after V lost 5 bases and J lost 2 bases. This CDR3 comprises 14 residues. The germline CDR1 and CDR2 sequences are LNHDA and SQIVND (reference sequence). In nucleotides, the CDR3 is TGTGCCAGTAGTCCTACAGGGGGCAATCAGCCCCAGCATTTT. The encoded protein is CASSPTGGNQPQHF.

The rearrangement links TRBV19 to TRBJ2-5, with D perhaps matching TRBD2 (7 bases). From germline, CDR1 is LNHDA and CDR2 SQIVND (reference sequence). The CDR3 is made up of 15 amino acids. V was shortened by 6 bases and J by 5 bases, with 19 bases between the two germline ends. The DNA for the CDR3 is TGTGCCAGTAGAAAAACAGGGACTAACGTGGAGACCCAGTACTTC. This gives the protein CASRKTGTNVETQYF. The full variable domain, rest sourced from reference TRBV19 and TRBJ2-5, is DGGITQSPKYLFRKEGQNVTLSCEQNLNHDAMYWYRQDPGQGLRLIYYSQIVNDFQKGDIAEGYSVSREKKESFPLTVTSAQKNPTAFYLCASRKTGTNVETQYFGPGTRLLVL.

CDR3 sequence: CASSHTRDGYTF. CDR3 nucleotides: TGTGCCAGCAGCCATACGCGGGATGGCTACACCTTC. This chain joins TRBV6-6 and TRBJ1-2; D gene ambiguous. This CDR3 has 12 residues. V dropped 6 bases and J dropped 6 bases, with 11 bases sitting between them. Germline V gives CDR1 MNHNY, CDR2 SVGAGI (reference sequence).

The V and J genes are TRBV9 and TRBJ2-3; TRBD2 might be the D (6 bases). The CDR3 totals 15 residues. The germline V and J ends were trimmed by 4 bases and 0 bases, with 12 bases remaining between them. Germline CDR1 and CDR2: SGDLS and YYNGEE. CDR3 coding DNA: TGTGCCAGCAGCTTGTGGGGGACTAGCACAGATACGCAGTATTTT. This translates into CASSLWGTSTDTQYF.

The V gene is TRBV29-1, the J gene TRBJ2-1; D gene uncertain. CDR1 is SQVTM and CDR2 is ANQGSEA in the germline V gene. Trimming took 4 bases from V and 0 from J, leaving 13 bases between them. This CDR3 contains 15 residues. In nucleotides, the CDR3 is TGCAGCGTTGTCGGAGCGCCAAGCTCCTACAATGAGCAGTTCTTC. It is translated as CSVVGAPSSYNEQFF.